A single T cell receptor (beta chain) is shown here with its context. The data are from a study of control samples from healthy donors and cancer patients. The ends lost 4 bases at V and 7 bases at J; junction bases unmatched: 11. The CDR3 length is 16 residues. Per the germline V gene, CDR1 is MGHDK and CDR2 is SYGVNS. Some clones are missing from TCRdb's copy, which holds only in-frame ones; the method was immunoSEQ multiplex PCR. The table includes under 200,000 clones, just under 95% detected once. The TCR sequence derives from a woman aged 35 to 49 in good health. The chain employs TRBV25-1 and TRBJ1-2; 11 bases are shared with TRBD1. Source material: blood. The CDR3 bases are TGTGCCAGCAGTGGATTTTTGGACAGGGGGCGCATTGGCTACACCTTC. Residues: CASSGFLDRGRIGYTF.